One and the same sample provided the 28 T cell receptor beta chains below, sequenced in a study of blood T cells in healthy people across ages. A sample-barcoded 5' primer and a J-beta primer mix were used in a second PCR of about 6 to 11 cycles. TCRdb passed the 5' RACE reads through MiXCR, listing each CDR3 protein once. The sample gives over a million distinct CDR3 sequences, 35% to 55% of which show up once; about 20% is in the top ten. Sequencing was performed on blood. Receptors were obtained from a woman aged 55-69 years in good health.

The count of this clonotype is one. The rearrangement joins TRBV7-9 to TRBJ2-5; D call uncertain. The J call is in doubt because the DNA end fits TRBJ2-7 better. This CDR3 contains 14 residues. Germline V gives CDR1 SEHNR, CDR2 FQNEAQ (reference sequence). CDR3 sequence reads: CASSFSQSSYEQYF. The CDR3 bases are TGTGCCAGCAGCTTTAGTCAAAGCTCCTACGAGCAGTACTTC.

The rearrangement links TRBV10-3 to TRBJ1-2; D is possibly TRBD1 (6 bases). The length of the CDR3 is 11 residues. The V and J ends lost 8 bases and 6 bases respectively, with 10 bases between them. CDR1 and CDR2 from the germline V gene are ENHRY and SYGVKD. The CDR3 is CAIPAGDGYTF. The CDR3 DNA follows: TGTGCCATCCCGGCAGGGGATGGCTACACCTTC.

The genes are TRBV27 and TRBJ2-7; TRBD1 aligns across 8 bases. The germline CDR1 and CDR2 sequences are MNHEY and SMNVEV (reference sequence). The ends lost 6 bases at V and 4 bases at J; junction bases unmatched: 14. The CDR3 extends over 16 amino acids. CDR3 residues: CASSLNPGQGAYEQYF. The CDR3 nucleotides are TGTGCCAGCAGCCTAAACCCGGGCCAGGGGGCATACGAGCAGTACTTC.

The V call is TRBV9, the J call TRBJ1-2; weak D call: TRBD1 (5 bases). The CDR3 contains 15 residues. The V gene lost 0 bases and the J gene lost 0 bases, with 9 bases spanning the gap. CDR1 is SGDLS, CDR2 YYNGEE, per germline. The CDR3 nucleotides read TGTGCCAGCAGCGTAGCGGGGCGCTCTAACTATGGCTACACCTTC. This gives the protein CASSVAGRSNYGYTF. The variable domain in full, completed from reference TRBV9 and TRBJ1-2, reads DSGVTQTPKHLITATGQRVTLRCSPRSGDLSVYWYQQSLDQGLQFLIQYYNGEERAKGNILERFSAQQFPDLHSELNLSSLELGDSALYFCASSVAGRSNYGYTFGSGTRLTVV.

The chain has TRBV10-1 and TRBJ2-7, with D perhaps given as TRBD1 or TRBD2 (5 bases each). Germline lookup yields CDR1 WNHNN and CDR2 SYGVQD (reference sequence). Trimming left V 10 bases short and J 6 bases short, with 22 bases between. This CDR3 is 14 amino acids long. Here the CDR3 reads CANPGRYVESEQYF. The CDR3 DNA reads TGCGCCAACCCGGGGCGATATGTGGAATCCGAGCAGTACTTC.

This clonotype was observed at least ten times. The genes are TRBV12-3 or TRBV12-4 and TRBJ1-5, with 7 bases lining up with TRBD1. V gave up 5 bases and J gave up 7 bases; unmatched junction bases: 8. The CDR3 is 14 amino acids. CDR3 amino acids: CASSRRQGQQPQHF. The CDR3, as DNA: TGTGCCAGCAGTCGTCGACAGGGTCAACAGCCCCAGCATTTT.

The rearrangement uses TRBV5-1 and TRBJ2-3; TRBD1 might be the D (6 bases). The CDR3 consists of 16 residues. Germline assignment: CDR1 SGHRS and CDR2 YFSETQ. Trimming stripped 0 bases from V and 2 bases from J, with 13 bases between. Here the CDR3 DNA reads TGCGCCAGCAGCTTGGCCGGCCCAGGGGCCACAGATACGCAGTATTTT. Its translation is CASSLAGPGATDTQYF. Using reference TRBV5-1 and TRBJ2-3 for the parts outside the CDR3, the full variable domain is KAGVTQTPRYLIKTRGQQVTLSCSPISGHRSVSWYQQTPGQGLQFLFEYFSETQRNKGNFPGRFSGRQFSNSRSEMNVSTLELGDSALYLCASSLAGPGATDTQYFGPGTRLTVL.

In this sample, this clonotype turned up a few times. CDR3 nucleotides: TGCAGCGTTGCACTGGGAATCGGAGAGACCCAGTACTTC. Translating it yields CSVALGIGETQYF. The J gene is TRBJ2-5, the V gene TRBV29-1; D gene unclear. The germline CDR1 and CDR2 sequences are SQVTM and ANQGSEA. Trimming pared 4 bases from V and 4 bases from J, leaving 13 bases between. The length of the CDR3 is 13 residues. Using reference TRBV29-1 and TRBJ2-5 for the parts outside the CDR3, the full variable domain is SAVISQKPSRDICQRGTSLTIQCQVDSQVTMMFWYRQQPGQSLTLIATANQGSEATYESGFVIDKFPISRPNLTFSTLTVSNMSPEDSSIYLCSVALGIGETQYFGPGTRLLVL.

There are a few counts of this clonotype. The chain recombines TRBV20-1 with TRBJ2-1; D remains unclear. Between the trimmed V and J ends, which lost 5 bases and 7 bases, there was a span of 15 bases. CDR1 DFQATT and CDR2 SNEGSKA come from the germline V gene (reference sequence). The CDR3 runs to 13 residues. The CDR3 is CSAPTGPLNEQFF. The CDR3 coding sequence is TGCAGTGCTCCAACCGGGCCCCTAAATGAGCAGTTCTTC.

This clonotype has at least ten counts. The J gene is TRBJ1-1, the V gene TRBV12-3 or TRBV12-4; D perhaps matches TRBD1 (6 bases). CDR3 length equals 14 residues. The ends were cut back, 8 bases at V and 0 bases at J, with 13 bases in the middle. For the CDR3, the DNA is TGTGCCAGCGGTACAGGGTTCTTGAACACTGAAGCTTTCTTT. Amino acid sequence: CASGTGFLNTEAFF.

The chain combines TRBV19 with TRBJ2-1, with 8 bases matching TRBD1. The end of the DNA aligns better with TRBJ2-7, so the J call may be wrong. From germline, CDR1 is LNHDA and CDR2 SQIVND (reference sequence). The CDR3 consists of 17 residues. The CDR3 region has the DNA TGTGCCAGTAGTTGGGGGCATGGACAGGGCCCCTACAATGAGCAGTACTTC. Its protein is CASSWGHGQGPYNEQYF.

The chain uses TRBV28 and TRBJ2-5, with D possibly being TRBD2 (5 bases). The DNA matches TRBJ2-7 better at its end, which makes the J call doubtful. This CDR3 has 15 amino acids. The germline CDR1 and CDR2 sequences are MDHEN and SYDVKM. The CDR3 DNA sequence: TGTGCCAGCAGTTTTAAAAGAGGGATAAGGTACGAGCAGTACTTC. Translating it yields CASSFKRGIRYEQYF.

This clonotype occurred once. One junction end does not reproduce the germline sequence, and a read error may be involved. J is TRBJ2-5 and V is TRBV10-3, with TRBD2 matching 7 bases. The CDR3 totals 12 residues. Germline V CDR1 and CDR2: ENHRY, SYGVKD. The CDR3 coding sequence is TGTGTCATCCGGGGGGATGCGGAGACCCAGTACTTC. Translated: CVIRGDAETQYF.

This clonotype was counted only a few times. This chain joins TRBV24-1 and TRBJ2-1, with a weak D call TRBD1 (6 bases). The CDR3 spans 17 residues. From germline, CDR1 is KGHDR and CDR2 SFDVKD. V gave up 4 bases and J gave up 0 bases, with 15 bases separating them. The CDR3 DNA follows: TGTGCCACCAGTGACCCACTTACAGGGAGCTCCTACAATGAGCAGTTCTTC. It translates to CATSDPLTGSSYNEQFF.

Here the CDR3 reads CASSGGLDPNTGELFF. Here the CDR3 DNA reads TGTGCCAGCAGTGGGGGGCTAGACCCGAACACCGGGGAGCTGTTTTTT. This chain uses TRBV6-1 with TRBJ2-2, with a possible D match to TRBD1 (6 bases). This CDR3 has 16 amino acids. The germline V and J ends were trimmed by 4 bases and 0 bases, with 12 bases remaining between them. CDR1 MNHNS and CDR2 SASEGT come from the germline V gene.

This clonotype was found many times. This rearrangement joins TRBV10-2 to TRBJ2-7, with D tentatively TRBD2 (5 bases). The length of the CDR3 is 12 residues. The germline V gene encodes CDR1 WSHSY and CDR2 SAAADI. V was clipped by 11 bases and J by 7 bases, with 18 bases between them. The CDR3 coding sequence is TGCGCCTCCAGCCCCTTAGCGCGGGAGCAGTACTTC. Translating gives CASSPLAREQYF.

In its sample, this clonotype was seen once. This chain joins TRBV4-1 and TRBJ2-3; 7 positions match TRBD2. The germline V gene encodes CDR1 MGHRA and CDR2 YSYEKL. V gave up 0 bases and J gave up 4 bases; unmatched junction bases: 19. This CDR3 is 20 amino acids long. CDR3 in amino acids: CASSQDRPLSGREYPDTQYF. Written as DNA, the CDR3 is TGCGCCAGCAGCCAAGACAGGCCGCTGTCGGGGCGGGAGTACCCAGATACGCAGTATTTT.

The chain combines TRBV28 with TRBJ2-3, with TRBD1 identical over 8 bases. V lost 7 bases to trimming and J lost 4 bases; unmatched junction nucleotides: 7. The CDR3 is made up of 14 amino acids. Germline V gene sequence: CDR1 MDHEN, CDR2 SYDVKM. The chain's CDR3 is CASTPQGASDTQYF. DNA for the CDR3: TGTGCCAGCACCCCGCAGGGGGCCTCAGATACGCAGTATTTT.

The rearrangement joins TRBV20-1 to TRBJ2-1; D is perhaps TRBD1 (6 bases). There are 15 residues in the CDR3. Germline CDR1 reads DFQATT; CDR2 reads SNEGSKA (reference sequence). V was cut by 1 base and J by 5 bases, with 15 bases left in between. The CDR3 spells CSARAPTRGNNEQFF. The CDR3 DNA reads TGCAGTGCTAGAGCCCCTACCAGGGGAAACAATGAGCAGTTCTTC.

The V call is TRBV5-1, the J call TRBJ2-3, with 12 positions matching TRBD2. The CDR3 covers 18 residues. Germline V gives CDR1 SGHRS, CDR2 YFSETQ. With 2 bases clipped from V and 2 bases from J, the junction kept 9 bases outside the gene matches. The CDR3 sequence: CASSLSRLAGDLTDTQYF. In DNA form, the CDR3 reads TGCGCCAGCAGCTTATCCAGACTAGCGGGAGACCTCACAGATACGCAGTATTTT.

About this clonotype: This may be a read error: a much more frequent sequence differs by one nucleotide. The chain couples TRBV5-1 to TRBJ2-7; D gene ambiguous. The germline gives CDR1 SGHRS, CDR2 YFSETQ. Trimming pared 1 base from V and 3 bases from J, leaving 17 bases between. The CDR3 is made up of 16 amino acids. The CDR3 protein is CASSLSGGGGIYEQYF. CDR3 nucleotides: TGCGCCAGCAGCTTGAGTGGTGGCGGTGGGATCTACGAGCAGTACTTC.

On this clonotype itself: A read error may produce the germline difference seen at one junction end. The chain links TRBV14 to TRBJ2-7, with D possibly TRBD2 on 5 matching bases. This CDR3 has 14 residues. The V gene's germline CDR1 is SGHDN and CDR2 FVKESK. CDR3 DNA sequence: TGTGCCAGCAGTCAAGCCAGCGGCTACTACGAGCAGTACTTC. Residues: CASSQASGYYEQYF.

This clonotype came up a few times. CDR3 in DNA: TGCAGTGCTAGTTGGGGCCGGGAGACCCAGTACTTC. It translates to CSASWGRETQYF. The V and J genes are TRBV20-1 and TRBJ2-5; perhaps TRBD1 as D (5 bases). Germline CDR1 is DFQATT and CDR2 is SNEGSKA (reference sequence). Trimming removed 3 bases at V and 5 bases at J, with 10 bases between. The CDR3 is 12 amino acids.

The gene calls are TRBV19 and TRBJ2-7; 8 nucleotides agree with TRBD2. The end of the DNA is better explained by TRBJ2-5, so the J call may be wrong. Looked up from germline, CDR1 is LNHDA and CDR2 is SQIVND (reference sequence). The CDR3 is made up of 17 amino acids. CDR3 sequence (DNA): TGTGCCAGTAGTACTTCTTCCAGGGGACTAGTCGGAGAGACCCAGTACTTC. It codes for CASSTSSRGLVGETQYF.

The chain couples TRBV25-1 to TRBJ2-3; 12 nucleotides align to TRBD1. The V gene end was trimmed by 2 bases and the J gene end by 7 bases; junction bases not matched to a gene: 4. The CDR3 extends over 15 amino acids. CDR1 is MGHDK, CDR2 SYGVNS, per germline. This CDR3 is CASSEGTGGLNTQYF. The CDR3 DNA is TGTGCCAGCAGTGAAGGGACAGGGGGCCTAAATACGCAGTATTTT.

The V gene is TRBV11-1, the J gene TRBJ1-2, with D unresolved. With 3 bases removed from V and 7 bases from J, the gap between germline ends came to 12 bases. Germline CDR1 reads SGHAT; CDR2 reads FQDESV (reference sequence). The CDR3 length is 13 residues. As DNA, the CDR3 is TGTGCCAGCAGCTTCCCGGGAGAAAGTGGCTACACCTTC. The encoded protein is CASSFPGESGYTF.

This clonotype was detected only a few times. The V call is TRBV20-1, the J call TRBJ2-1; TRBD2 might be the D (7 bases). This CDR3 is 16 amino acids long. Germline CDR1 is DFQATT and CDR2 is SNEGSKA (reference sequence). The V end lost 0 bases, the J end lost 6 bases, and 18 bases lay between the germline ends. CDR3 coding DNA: TGCAGTGCTAGAGAACTAGCGACAGGTTGGGTCAATGAGCAGTTCTTC. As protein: CSARELATGWVNEQFF.

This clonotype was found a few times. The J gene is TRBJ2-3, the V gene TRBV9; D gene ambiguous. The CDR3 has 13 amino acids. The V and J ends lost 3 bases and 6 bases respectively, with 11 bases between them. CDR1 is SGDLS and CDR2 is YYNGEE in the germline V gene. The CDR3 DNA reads TGTGCCAGCAGCGCCGACACTTGGGATACGCAGTATTTT. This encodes CASSADTWDTQYF.